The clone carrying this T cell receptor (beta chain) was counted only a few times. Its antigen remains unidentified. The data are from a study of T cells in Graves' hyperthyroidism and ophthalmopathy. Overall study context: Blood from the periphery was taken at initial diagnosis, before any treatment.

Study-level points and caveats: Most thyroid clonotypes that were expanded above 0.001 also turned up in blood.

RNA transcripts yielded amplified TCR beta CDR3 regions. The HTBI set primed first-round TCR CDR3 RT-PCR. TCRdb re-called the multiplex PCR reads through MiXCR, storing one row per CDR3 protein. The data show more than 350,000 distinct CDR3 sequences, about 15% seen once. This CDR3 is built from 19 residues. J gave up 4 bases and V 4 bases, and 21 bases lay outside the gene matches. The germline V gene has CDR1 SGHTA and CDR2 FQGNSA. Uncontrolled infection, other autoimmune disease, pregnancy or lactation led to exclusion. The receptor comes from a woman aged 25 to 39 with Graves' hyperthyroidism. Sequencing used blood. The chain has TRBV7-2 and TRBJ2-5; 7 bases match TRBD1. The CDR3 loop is CASSWDIPGQSLRGETQYF. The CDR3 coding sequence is TGTGCCAGCAGCTGGGATATACCGGGACAGAGTCTAAGAGGAGAGACCCAGTACTTC. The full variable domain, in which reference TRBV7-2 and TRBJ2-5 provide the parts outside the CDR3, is GAGVSQSPSNKVTEKGKDVELRCDPISGHTALYWYRQSLGQGLEFLIYFQGNSAPDKSGLPSDRFSAERTGGSVSTLTIQRTQQEDSAVYLCASSWDIPGQSLRGETQYFGPGTRLLVL.